Below are 2 T cell receptor beta chains sequenced from a single sample in a study of technical replicates of blood from a few donors. Clones were sequenced by immunoSEQ multiplex PCR, and TCRdb holds only the in-frame ones, with some missing. The sample has approximately 64,000 clones; 70% to 90% are singletons. Specimen: PBMCs. The receptor source for this set is a human donor in good health. Some clones in this sample may be carry-over from other donors' samples.

The chain couples TRBV11-1 to TRBJ2-5; 8 bases fit TRBD2. Germline V gives CDR1 SGHAT, CDR2 FQDESV (reference sequence). The CDR3 spans 19 residues. The J segment lost 5 bases and the V segment lost 2 bases, leaving 19 bases of the junction unmatched. The CDR3 nucleotides read TGTGCCAGCAGCTTATCTTGGGGGGAGCGGGGGTCCTATAGTGAGACCCAGTACTTC. Residues: CASSLSWGERGSYSETQYF.

The J gene is TRBJ2-1, the V gene TRBV4-3; TRBD2 matches 10 bases. This CDR3 is 17 amino acids long. Germline V gene lookup returns CDR1 LGHNA and CDR2 YSLEER. V dropped 1 base and J dropped 4; count of bases not matched to a gene: 7. CDR3 sequence reads: CASSQVWLAGAYNEQFF. The CDR3, as DNA: TGCGCCAGCAGCCAAGTATGGCTAGCGGGAGCATACAATGAGCAGTTCTTC.